The text below deals with one T cell receptor (beta chain). Its antigen remains unknown. Per the germline V gene, CDR1 is KGHSH and CDR2 is LQKENI. V was trimmed by 2 bases and J by 0 bases, leaving 17 bases between them. The CDR3 sequence is 18 residues long. Sequencing was performed with immunoSEQ multiplex PCR; in TCRdb, only in-frame clones are kept and a portion is missing. The repertoire holds more than 90,000 clones, around 92% seen once, with 3.3% in the top ten. The sample belongs to a study of CD4+ T cells in melanoma. Overall study results and limits: A reported correlation linked neoantigen-specific CD4+ T cells to CD8+, macrophage and B cell function. In melanoma, neoantigen-specific CD4+ T cells reportedly differed in differentiation state.

The receptor comes from a human donor with melanoma. The chain recombines TRBV18 with TRBJ1-5; no reliable D call. Material: peripheral blood. CDR3 in DNA: TGTGCCAGCTCACCAATTTCGGTAGTGGGATATAGCAATCAGCCCCAGCATTTT. Amino acids: CASSPISVVGYSNQPQHF.